This TCR beta chain was documented in a study of T cells in tumors after PD-1 blockade. Assay used: immunoSEQ multiplex PCR; TCRdb lists only in-frame clones, some missing. The data hold tens of thousands of clones, with about 74% observed a single time. The CDR3 covers 12 residues. V was cut by 6 bases and J by 3 bases, with 9 bases left in between. Germline lookup yields CDR1 SNHLY and CDR2 FYNNEI. This sequence was found in a human donor with basal cell carcinoma. This sequence joins TRBV2 and TRBJ2-7; possibly TRBD1 for D (5 bases). This specimen was PBMCs, taken after anti-PD-1 treatment. The chain's CDR3 is CASSTDSYEQYF. CDR3 in DNA: TGTGCCAGCAGCACTGACAGCTACGAGCAGTACTTC.